This TCR beta chain was retrieved from a study of T-cell memory formation after mild COVID-19 (dated by TCRdb to about 2021). Background on the whole study: TCR sequence clusters from the two donors were found to be largely donor specific. T-cell clones expanding and contracting after mild COVID-19 in two donors were tracked by longitudinal TCRalpha and TCRbeta repertoire sequencing. Two young, previously healthy adult volunteers made up the cohort, one male and one female. Overall study results and their limits: SARS-CoV-2 specificity of the second-wave clones peaking on day 37 was not confirmed. Some responding clones were detected in pre-infection memory, which suggested that pre-existing cross-reactive memory T cells had joined the SARS-CoV-2 response. Only a couple of mild cases were covered in the study, and larger cohorts including severe cases with pre-infection samples were considered necessary. Clones that contracted from day 15 to 85 showed balanced CD4/CD8 phenotypes, whereas a second wave of clones that expanded from day 15 to 37 leaned towards CD4+. Contracting CD4+ clones were located mainly in the CM and EM memory subsets, whereas CD8+ clones were found to be enriched in EMRA.

Reading from cysteine to phenylalanine, the CDR3 counts 12 amino acids. Just CDR3 DNA is preserved here, 36 bases in frame from base 1. The germline V gene gives CDR1 as MNHEY and CDR2 as SVGEGT. V is shortened by 8 bases, J by 5 bases, and the region joining them spans 12 bases. The sample holds a few counts of this clonotype. The antigen it recognizes is unknown. Nothing much larger sits one base from this clone, and base qualities are not available. PBMCs were isolated by Ficoll-Paque density gradient centrifugation. Sequencing was carried out with an Illumina NovaSeq 6000. Using 5'RACE with constant-segment primers, TCRalpha and TCRbeta cDNA libraries were constructed, with sample barcodes and unique molecular identifiers added in the process. RNA was extracted from every sample with Trizol reagent. Library amplification was performed in two PCR steps, and a second sample barcode and Illumina TruSeq adapters were introduced in the second step. The libraries were sequenced on an Illumina NovaSeq using 2 x 150 bp paired-end reads. The original pipeline was this. With migec v1.2.7, reads were demultiplexed and then collapsed into UMI-guided consensus sequences. Using mixcr v2.1.11, UMI consensuses were aligned to TRA and TRB V and J templates and then assembled into clonotypes. Expanded or contracted clonotypes were those called significant by both edgeR and NoisET, with noise models trained on biological replicates. For edgeR calls, the cutoffs were a false discovery rate-adjusted p below 0.01 and a log2 fold-change threshold of 1. As an exploratory analysis of dynamics, max-normalized trajectories of the 1000 most abundant clonotypes were examined by PCA with hierarchical clustering. Separately sequenced CD4+ and CD8+ repertoires were used to assign a CD4 or CD8 phenotype to each responding clone. Using fastp at Q25 and MiXCR, TCRdb reprocessed the public reads and kept productive beta chains. Rows with a matching CDR3 protein are joined into one entry that keeps the most common DNA and genes. The V and J calls, along with clone size, are taken from TCRdb and not from the paper's own processing. This sample gives 250,000 to 300,000 distinct CDR3 sequences in total; about 17% of them show up just once. More than 20% of the sample is held by the ten biggest clonotypes.

This clonotype was obtained from a man aged 18 to 29 who had mild COVID-19 (a few samples of this study predate the infection). The sample titles of this study are shuffled in the database, so cell type and time point are left out; the donor was told from shared clones. The sample consisted of PBMCs or a T cell subset sorted from them (not recorded which). The chain is assembled from TRBV6-2 or TRBV6-3 and TRBJ2-5, with the D gene not clear enough to name. The CDR3 protein sequence reads: CASRETYETQYF. The base sequence is TGTGCCAGCCGCGAGACTTACGAGACCCAGTACTTC.